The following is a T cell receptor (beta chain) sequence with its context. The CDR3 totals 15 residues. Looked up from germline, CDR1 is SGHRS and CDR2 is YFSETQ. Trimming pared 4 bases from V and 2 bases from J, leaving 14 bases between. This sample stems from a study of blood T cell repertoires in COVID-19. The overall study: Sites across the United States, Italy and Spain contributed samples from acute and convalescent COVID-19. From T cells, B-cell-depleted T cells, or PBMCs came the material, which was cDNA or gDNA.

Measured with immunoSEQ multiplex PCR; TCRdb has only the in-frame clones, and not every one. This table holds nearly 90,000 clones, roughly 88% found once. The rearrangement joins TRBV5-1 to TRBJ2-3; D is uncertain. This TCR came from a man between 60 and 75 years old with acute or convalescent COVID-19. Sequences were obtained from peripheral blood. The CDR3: CASSGGSASTDTQYF. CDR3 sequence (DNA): TGCGCCAGCAGCGGTGGCTCTGCCTCCACAGATACGCAGTATTTT.